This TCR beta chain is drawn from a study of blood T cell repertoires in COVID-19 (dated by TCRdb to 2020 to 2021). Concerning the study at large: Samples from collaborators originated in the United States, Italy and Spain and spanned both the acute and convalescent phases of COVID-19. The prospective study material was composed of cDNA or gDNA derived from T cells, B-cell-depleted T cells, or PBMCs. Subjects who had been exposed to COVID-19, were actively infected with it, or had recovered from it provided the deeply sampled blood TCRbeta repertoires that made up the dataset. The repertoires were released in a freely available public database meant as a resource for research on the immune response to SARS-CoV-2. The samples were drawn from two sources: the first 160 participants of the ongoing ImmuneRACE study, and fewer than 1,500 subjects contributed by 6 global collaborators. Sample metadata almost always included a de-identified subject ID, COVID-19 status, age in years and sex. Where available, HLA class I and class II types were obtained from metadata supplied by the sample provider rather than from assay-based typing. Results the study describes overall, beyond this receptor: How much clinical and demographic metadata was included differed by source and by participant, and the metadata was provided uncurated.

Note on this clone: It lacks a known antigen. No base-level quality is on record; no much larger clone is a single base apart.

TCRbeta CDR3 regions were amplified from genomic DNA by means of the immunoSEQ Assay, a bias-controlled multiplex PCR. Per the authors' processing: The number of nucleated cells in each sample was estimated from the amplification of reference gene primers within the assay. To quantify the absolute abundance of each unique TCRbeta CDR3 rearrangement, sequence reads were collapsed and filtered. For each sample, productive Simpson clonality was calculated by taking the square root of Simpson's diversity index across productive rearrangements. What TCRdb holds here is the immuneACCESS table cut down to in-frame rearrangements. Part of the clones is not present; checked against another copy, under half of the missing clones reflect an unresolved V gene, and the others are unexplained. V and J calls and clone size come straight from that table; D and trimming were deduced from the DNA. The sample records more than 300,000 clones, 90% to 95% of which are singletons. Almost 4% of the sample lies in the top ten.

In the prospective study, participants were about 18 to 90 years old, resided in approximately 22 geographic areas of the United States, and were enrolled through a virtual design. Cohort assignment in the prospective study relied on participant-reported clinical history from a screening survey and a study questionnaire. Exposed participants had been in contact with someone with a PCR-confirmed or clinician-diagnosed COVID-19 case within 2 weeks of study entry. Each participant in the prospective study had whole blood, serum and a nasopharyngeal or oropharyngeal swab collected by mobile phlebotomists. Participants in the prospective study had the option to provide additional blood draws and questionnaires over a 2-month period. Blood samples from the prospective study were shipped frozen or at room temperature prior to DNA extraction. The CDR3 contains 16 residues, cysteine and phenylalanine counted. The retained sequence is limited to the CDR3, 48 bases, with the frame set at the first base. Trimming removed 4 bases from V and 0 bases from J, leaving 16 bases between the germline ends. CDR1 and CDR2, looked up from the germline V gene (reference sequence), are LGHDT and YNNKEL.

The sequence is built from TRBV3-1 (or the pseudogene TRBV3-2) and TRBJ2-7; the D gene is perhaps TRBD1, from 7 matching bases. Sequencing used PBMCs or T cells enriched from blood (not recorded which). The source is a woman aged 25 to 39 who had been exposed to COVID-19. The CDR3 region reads CASSPFGQGGSYEQYF. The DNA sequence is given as TGTGCCAGCAGCCCCTTCGGGCAGGGGGGCTCCTACGAGCAGTACTTC.